This T cell receptor (beta chain) was retrieved from a study of control samples from healthy donors and cancer patients. The repertoire was sequenced with immunoSEQ multiplex PCR; TCRdb's copy has only in-frame clones and lacks some. In the table there are around 90,000 clones, roughly nine tenths of which are singletons. The sequence was collected from a young man in good health. The material sequenced was blood.

The CDR3 nucleotides are TGTGCCAGCAGTTGGACAGGGGAAGAGACCCAGTACTTC. This sequence encodes CASSWTGEETQYF. The chain uses TRBV6-5 and TRBJ2-5; TRBD1 matches at 9 bases. The V and J ends lost 4 bases and 3 bases, in that order; junction bases with no gene match: 0. The CDR3 extends over 13 amino acids. Germline lookup yields CDR1 MNHEY and CDR2 SVGAGI.